This TCR beta chain was documented in a study of blood T cell repertoires in COVID-19. Study background: Donors in the United States, Italy and Spain gave samples during acute or convalescent COVID-19. Sample material is recorded as cDNA or gDNA derived from T cells, B-cell-depleted T cells, or PBMCs.

Original methodology: Amplified reference gene primers provided the basis for estimating nucleated cell counts. Profiling relied on immunoSEQ multiplex PCR, and the TCRdb table lists in-frame clones only, not all of them. V and J calls and clone size are as listed in that table; D and trimming were resolved from the DNA. The repertoire holds approximately 140,000 clones, with 80% to 90% as singletons. This CDR3 comprises 14 residues. Trimming took 3 bases from V and 6 from J, leaving 12 bases between them. Looked up from germline, CDR1 is LNHDA and CDR2 is SQIVND (reference sequence). The chain employs TRBV19 and TRBJ1-5; D ambiguous. The sample comprised peripheral blood. This TCR was sampled from a man aged 70 or older with acute or convalescent COVID-19. The CDR3 region has the DNA TGTGCCAGTAGTATTGCCGGGGTCAGTCAGCCCCAGCATTTT. Amino acids: CASSIAGVSQPQHF.